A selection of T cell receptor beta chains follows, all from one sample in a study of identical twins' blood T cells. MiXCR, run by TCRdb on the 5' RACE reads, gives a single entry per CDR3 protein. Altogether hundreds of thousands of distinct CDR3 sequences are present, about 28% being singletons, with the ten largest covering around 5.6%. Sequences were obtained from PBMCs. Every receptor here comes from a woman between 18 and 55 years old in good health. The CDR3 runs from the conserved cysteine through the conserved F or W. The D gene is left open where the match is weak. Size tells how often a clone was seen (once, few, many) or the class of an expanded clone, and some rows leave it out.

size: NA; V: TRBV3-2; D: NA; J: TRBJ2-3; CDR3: CASSARSRSSTDTQYF; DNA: TGTGCCAGCAGCGCCAGGTCTCGGTCGTCCACAGATACGCAGTATTTT
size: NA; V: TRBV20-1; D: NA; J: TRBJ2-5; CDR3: CSAEGTQETQYF; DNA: TGCAGTGCCGAGGGGACACAAGAGACCCAGTACTTC
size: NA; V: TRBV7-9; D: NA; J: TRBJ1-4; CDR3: CASSATLVGREKLFF; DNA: TGTGCCAGCAGCGCTACCCTGGTCGGACGTGAAAAACTGTTTTTT
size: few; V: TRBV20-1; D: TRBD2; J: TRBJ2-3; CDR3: CSASVTSGMSTDTQYF; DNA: TGCAGTGCTAGTGTCACTAGCGGGATGAGCACAGATACGCAGTATTTT
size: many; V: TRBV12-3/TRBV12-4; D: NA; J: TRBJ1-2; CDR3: CASSLGPGYGYTF; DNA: TGTGCCAGCAGTTTAGGCCCAGGCTATGGCTACACCTTC
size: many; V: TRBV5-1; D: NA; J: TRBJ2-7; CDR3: CASSRTGSYEQYF; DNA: TGCGCCAGCAGCAGAACAGGATCCTACGAGCAGTACTTC
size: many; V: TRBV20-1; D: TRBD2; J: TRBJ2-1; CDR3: CSARERENEQFF; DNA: TGCAGTGCTAGAGAGCGGGAGAATGAGCAGTTCTTC
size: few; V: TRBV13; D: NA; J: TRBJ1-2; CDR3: CASSLYLQVGYGYTF; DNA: TGTGCCAGCAGCTTGTACCTACAGGTGGGCTATGGCTACACCTTC
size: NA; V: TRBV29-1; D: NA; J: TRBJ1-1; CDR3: CSVEAGEVTEAFF; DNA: TGCAGCGTTGAGGCCGGGGAAGTCACTGAAGCTTTCTTT
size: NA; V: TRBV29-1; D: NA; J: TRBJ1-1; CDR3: CSGLVNTEAFF; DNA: TGCAGCGGCTTAGTGAACACTGAAGCTTTCTTT
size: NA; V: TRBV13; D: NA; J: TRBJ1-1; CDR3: CASSFGQSNAEAFF; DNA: TGTGCCAGCAGCTTTGGGCAGTCAAACGCTGAAGCTTTCTTT
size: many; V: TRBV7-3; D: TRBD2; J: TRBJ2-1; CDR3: CASSSPTSGENNEQFF; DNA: TGTGCCAGCAGCTCACCGACTAGCGGGGAGAACAATGAGCAGTTCTTC
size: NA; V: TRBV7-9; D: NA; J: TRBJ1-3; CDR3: CASSLVSGNTIYF; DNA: TGTGCCAGCAGCTTAGTGTCGGGAAACACCATATATTTT
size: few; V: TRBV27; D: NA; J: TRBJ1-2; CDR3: CASSFTGIYGYTF; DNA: TGTGCCAGCAGTTTCACGGGTATCTATGGCTACACCTTC
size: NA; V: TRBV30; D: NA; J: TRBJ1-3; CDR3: CAWHNPGYTIYF; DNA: TGTGCCTGGCACAACCCAGGCTACACCATATATTTT
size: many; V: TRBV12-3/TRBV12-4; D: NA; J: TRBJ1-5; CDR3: CASSLRGDQPQHF; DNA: TGTGCCAGCAGTTTAAGGGGGGATCAGCCCCAGCATTTT
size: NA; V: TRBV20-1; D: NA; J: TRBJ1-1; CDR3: CSASGGRANTEAFF; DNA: TGCAGTGCTAGCGGGGGCAGGGCGAACACTGAAGCTTTCTTT
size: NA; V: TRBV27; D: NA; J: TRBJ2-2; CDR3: CASSRHRAGELFF; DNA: TGTGCCAGCAGTCGACACAGGGCCGGGGAGCTGTTTTTT
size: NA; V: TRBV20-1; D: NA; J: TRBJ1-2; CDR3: CSARDHRGKNYGYTF; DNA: TGCAGCGCTAGAGATCACCGGGGCAAGAACTATGGCTACACCTTC
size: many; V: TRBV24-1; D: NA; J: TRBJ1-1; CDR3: CATSDLGGRATEAFF; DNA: TGTGCCACCAGTGATTTGGGGGGGCGGGCCACTGAAGCTTTCTTT
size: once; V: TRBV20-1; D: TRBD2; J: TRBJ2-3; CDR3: CSARGQGLAGGRSTDTQYF; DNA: TGCAGTGCTAGAGGTCAGGGACTAGCGGGAGGAAGGAGCACAGATACGCAGTATTTT
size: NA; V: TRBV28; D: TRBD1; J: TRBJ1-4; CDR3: CASRTGGNEKLFF; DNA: TGTGCCAGCAGAACAGGGGGTAATGAAAAACTGTTTTTT
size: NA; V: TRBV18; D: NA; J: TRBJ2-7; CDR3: CASSPDSYYEQYF; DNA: TGTGCCAGCTCACCCGACAGTTACTACGAGCAGTACTTC
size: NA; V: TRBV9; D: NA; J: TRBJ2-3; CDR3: CASSPPEWSTDTQYF; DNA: TGTGCCAGCAGCCCCCCTGAATGGAGCACAGATACGCAGTATTTT
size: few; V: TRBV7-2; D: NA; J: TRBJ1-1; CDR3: CASSLRGGQYTEAFF; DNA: TGTGCCAGCAGCTTACGGGGCGGCCAATACACTGAAGCTTTCTTT
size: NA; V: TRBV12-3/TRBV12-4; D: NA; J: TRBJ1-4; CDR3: CASSTGVGNEKLFF; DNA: TGTGCCAGCAGCACGGGAGTGGGTAATGAAAAACTGTTTTTT
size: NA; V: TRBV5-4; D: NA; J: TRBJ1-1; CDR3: CASSLEARVNTEAFF; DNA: TGTGCCAGCAGCTTGGAAGCCAGGGTGAACACTGAAGCTTTCTTT
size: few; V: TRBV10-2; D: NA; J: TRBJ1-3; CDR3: CASLGAGSGNTIYF; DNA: TGCGCCAGCTTGGGGGCTGGGTCTGGAAACACCATATATTTT
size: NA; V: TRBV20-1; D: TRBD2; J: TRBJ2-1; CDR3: CSAHTSGGYNEQFF; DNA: TGCAGTGCTCATACTAGCGGGGGTTACAATGAGCAGTTCTTC
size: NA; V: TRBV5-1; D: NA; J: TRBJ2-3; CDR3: CASSQSVVADTQYF; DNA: TGCGCCAGCAGCCAGTCAGTCGTCGCAGATACGCAGTATTTT
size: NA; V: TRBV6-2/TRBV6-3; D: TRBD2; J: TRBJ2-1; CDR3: CASNPTSGSSYNEPFF; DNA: TGTGCCAGCAATCCGACTAGCGGGAGCTCCTACAATGAGCCGTTCTTC
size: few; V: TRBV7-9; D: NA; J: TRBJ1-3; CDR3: CAIRPDSGNTIYF; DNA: TGTGCCATCAGGCCCGACTCTGGAAACACCATATATTTT
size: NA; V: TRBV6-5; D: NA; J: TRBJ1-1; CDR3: CASSYLGVGTEAFF; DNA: TGTGCCAGCAGTTACTTGGGGGTGGGCACTGAAGCTTTCTTT
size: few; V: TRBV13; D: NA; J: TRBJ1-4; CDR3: CASSSSKGANEKLFF; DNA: TGTGCCAGCAGCTCTTCAAAAGGGGCGAATGAAAAACTGTTTTTT
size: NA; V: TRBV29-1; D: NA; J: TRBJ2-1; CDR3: CSVERGVMLF; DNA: TGCAGCGTTGAGCGGGGTGTGATGCTCTTC
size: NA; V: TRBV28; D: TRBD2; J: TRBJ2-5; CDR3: CASGTSGGYRYF; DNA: TGTGCCAGCGGGACTAGCGGGGGATACCGGTACTTC
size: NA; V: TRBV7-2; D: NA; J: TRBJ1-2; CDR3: CASSLTGTNYGYTF; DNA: TGTGCCAGCAGCTTAACCGGGACAAATTATGGCTACACCTTC
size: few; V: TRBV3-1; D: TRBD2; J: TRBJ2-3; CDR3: CASSRLAGGPDTQYF; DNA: TGTGCCAGCAGCCGACTAGCGGGGGGGCCAGATACGCAGTATTTT
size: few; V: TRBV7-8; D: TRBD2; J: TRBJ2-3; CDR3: CASSQHPGLVGF; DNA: TGTGCCAGCAGCCAACATCCGGGACTAGTGGGTTTT
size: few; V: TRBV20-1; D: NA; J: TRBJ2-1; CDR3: CSANPAYNEQFF; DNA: TGCAGTGCTAACCCTGCATACAATGAGCAGTTCTTC
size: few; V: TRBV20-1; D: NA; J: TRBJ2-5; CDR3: CSAMDLQETQYF; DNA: TGCAGTGCTATGGACCTCCAAGAGACCCAGTACTTC
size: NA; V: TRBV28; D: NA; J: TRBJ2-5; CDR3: CASSQAGTPTETQYF; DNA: TGTGCCAGCAGCCAGGCGGGAACCCCAACGGAGACCCAGTACTTC
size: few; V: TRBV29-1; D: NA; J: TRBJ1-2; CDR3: CSVGQQGGYGYTF; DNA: TGCAGCGTTGGGCAACAGGGTGGCTATGGCTACACCTTC
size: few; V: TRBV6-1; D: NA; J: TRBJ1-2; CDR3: CASSEIGVNYGYTF; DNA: TGTGCCAGCAGTGAGATAGGGGTTAACTATGGCTACACCTTC
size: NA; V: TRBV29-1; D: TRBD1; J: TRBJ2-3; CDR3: CSVEGAGGAKDTQYF; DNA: TGCAGCGTTGAAGGCGCAGGGGGAGCGAAAGATACGCAGTATTTT
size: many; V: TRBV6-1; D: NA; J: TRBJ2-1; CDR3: CASSEAGGSYNEQFF; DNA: TGTGCCAGCAGTGAAGCGGGGGGCTCCTACAATGAGCAGTTCTTC
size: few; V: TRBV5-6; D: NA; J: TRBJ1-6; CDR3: CASSLWGSPLHF; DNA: TGTGCCAGCAGCTTGTGGGGATCACCCCTCCACTTT
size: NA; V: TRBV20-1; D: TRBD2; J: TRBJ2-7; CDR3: CSALGLADYEQYF; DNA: TGCAGTGCCCTTGGACTAGCGGATTACGAGCAGTACTTC
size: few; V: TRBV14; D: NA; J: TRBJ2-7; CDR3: CASSQFGTTSYEQYF; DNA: TGTGCCAGCAGCCAATTCGGGACAACCTCCTACGAGCAGTACTTC
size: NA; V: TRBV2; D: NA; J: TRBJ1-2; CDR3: CASSGDQSFGYTF; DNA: TGTGCCAGCAGTGGGGACCAGTCTTTCGGCTACACCTTC
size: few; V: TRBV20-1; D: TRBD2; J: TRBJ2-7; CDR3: CSAASGTYEQYF; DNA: TGCAGTGCCGCTAGCGGAACCTACGAGCAGTACTTC
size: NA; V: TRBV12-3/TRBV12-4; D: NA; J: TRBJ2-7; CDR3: CASSLVPNRYEQYF; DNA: TGTGCCAGCAGTTTGGTGCCTAACCGCTACGAGCAGTACTTC
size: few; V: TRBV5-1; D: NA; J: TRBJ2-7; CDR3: CASSLVSGRYLSYEQYF; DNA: TGCGCCAGCAGCTTGGTTAGCGGTCGATACCTTTCCTACGAGCAGTACTTC
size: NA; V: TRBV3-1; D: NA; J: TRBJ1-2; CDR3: CASSQGLRATNYGYTF; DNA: TGTGCCAGCAGCCAAGGATTGAGGGCGACGAACTATGGCTACACCTTC
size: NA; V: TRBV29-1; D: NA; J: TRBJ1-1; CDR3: CSVGVGGRNTEAFF; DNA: TGCAGCGTTGGGGTTGGGGGCCGGAACACTGAAGCTTTCTTT
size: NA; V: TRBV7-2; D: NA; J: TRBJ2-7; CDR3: CASSLGILSYEQYF; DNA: TGTGCCAGCAGCTTAGGTATTCTCTCCTACGAGCAGTACTTC
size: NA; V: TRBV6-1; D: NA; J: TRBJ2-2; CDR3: CASSETGIGELFF; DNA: TGTGCCAGCAGTGAAACAGGGATCGGGGAGCTGTTTTTT
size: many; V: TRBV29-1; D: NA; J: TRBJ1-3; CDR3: CSVEVAGTGNTIYF; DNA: TGCAGCGTTGAAGTAGCAGGGACTGGAAACACCATATATTTT
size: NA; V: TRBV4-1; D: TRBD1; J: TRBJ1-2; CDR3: CASIQGTAANYGYTF; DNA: TGCGCCAGCATCCAGGGGACAGCTGCTAACTATGGCTACACCTTC
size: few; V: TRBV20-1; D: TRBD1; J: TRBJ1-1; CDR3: CSARSGQGVGAFF; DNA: TGCAGTGCTAGAAGTGGACAGGGGGTGGGGGCTTTCTTT